The entry below describes one T cell receptor beta chain. The V segment lost 5 bases and the J segment 3 bases; nucleotides outside the gene matches: 6. This CDR3 has 15 amino acids. Germline-derived CDR1 and CDR2 are MNHNS and SASEGT. The data were obtained in a study of patients and donors after allogeneic stem cell transplantation. TCRdb re-analysed the RT-PCR reads in MiXCR, keeping a single row per CDR3 protein. The sample has about 960,000 distinct CDR3 sequences, roughly 18% seen once. The clonotype originates from a human donor who was either an allogeneic HSCT recipient or a stem cell or donor lymphocyte infusion donor (not recorded which). It is not recorded whose cells these are; they may come from a transplant donor. The rearrangement uses TRBV6-1 and TRBJ1-5; 8 bases agree with TRBD1. The sample consisted of blood, either unsorted or a sorted T cell fraction (not recorded which). CDR3 bases: TGTGCCAGCAGTCGACAGGGGAAAAACAATCAGCCCCAGCATTTT. Amino acid sequence: CASSRQGKNNQPQHF.